This TCR beta chain originates from a study of blood T cell repertoires in COVID-19. Germline lookup yields CDR1 SGHAT and CDR2 FQNNGV. V gave up 1 base and J gave up 1 base, with 13 bases separating them. This CDR3 has 17 residues. The assay was immunoSEQ multiplex PCR, and TCRdb's table has in-frame clones only and misses some. The sample records around 260,000 clones, about 87% being singletons. Sequencing input: peripheral blood. J is TRBJ2-2 and V is TRBV11-2, with a tentative D call TRBD2 (6 bases). The sequence came from a man aged 55 to 70 who had recovered from COVID-19. The CDR3 sequence: CASSLGVGRGNTGELFF. CDR3 sequence (DNA): TGTGCCAGCAGCTTAGGAGTTGGGCGGGGGAACACCGGGGAGCTGTTTTTT.